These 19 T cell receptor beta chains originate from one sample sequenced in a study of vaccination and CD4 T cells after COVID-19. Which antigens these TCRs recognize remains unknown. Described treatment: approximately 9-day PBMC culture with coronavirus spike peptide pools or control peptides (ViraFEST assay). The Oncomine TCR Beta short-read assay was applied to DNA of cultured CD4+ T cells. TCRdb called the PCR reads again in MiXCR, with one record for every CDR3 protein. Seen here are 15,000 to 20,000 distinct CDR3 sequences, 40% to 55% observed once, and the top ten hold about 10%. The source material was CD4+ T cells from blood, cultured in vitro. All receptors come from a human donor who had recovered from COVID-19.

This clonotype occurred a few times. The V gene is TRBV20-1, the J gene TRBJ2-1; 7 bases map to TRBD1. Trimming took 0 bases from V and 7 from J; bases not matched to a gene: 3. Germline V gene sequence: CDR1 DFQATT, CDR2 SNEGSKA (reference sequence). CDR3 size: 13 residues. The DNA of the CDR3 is TGCAGTGCTAGAGAAACACAGGGGAATGAGCAGTTCTTC. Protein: CSARETQGNEQFF.

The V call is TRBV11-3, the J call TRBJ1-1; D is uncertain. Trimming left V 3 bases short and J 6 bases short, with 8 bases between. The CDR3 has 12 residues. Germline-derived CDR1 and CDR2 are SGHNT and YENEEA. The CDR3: CASSLGIAEAFF. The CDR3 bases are TGTGCCAGCAGCTTGGGGATAGCTGAAGCTTTCTTT.

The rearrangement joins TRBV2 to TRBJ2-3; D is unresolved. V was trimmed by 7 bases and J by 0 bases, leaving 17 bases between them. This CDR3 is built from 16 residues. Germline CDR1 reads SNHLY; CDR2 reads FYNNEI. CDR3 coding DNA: TGTGCCAGCAAAGGGTGGGCAGCCTCTAGCACAGATACGCAGTATTTT. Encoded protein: CASKGWAASSTDTQYF. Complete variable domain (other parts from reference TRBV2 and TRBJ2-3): EPEVTQTPSHQVTQMGQEVILRCVPISNHLYFYWYRQILGQKVEFLVSFYNNEISEKSEIFDDQFSVERPDGSNFTLKIRSTKLEDSAMYFCASKGWAASSTDTQYFGPGTRLTVL.

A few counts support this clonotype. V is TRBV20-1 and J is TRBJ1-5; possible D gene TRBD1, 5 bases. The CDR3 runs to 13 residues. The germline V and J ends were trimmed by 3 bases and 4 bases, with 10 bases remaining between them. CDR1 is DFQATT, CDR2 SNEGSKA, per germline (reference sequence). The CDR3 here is CSASQGPNQPQHF. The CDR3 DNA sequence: TGCAGTGCTAGTCAGGGACCAAATCAGCCCCAGCATTTT.

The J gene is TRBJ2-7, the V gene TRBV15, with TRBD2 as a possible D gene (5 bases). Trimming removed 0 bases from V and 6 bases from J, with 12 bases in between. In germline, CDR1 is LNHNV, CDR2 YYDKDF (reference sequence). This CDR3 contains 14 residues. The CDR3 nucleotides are TGTGCCACCAGCAGAGAGACGGGGTTGTCCGAGCAGTACTTC. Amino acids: CATSRETGLSEQYF.

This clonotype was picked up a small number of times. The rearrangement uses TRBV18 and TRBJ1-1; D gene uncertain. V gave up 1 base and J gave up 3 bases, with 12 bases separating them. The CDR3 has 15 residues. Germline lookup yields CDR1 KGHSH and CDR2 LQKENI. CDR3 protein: CASSPRLGLDTEAFF. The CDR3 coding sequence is TGTGCCAGCTCACCACGCTTGGGGTTGGACACTGAAGCTTTCTTT.

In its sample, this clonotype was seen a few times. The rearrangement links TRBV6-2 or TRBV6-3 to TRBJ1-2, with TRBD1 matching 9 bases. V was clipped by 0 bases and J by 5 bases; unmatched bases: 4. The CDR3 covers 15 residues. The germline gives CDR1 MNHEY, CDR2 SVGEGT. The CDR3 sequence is CASSYSTTGGYGYTF. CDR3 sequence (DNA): TGTGCCAGCAGTTACTCTACGACAGGGGGTTATGGCTACACCTTC.

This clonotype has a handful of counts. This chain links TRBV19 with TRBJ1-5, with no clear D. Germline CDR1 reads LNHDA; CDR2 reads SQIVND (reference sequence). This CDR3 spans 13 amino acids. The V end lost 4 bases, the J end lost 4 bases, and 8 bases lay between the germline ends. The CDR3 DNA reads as TGTGCCAGTAGTAGCGGCGCAAATCAGCCCCAGCATTTT. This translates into CASSSGANQPQHF.

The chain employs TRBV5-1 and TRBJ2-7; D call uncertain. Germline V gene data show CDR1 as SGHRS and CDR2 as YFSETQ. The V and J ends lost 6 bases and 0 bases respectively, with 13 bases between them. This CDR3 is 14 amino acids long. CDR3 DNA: TGCGCCAGCAATCCGGCTTCCAGCTCCTACGAGCAGTACTTC. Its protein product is CASNPASSSYEQYF.

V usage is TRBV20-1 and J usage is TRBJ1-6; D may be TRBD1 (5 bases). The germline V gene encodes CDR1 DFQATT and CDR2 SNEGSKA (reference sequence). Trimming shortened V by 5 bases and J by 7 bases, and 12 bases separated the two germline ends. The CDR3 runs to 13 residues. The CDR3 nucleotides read TGCAGTGCTCTCCGACAGATCAATTCACCCCTCCACTTT. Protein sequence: CSALRQINSPLHF.

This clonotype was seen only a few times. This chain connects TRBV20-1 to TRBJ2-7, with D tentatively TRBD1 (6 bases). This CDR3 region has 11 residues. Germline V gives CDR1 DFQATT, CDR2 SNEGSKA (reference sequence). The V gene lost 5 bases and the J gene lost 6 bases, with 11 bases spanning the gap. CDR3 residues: CSAPKDSEQYF. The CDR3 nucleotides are TGCAGTGCTCCGAAGGACAGCGAGCAGTACTTC.

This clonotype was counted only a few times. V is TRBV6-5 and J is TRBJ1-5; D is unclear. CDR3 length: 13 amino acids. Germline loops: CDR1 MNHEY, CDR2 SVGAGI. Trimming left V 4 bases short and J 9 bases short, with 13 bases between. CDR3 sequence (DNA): TGTGCCAGCAGTTCACCGGAGGGCGGGCCCCAGCATTTT. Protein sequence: CASSSPEGGPQHF.

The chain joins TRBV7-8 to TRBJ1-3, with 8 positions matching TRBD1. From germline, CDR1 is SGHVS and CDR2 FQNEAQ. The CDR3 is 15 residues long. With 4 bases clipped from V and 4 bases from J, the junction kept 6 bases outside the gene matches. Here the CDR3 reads CASSSSTGAGNTIYF. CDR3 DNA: TGTGCCAGCAGCTCCTCGACAGGGGCGGGAAACACCATATATTTT. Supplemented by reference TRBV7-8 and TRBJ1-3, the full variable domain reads GAGVSQSPRYKVAKRGQDVALRCDPISGHVSLFWYQQALGQGPEFLTYFQNEAQLDKSGLPSDRFFAERPEGSVSTLKIQRTQQEDSAVYLCASSSSTGAGNTIYFGEGSWLTVV.

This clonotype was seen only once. CDR3 in amino acids: CASSSRSGTSGTYEQYF. In nucleotides, the CDR3 is TGTGCCAGCAGCTCGAGATCCGGGACTAGCGGTACCTACGAGCAGTACTTC. This chain connects TRBV27 to TRBJ2-7; 11 positions agree with TRBD2. Looked up from germline, CDR1 is MNHEY and CDR2 is SMNVEV (reference sequence). The CDR3 covers 17 residues. V dropped 6 bases and J dropped 2; count of bases not matched to a gene: 12.

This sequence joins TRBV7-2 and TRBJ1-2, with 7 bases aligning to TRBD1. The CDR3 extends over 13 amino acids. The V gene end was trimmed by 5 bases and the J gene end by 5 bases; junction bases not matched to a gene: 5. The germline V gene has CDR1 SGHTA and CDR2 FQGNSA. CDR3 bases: TGTGCCAGCAGCCCTGACAGGGAGTATGGCTACACCTTC. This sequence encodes CASSPDREYGYTF.

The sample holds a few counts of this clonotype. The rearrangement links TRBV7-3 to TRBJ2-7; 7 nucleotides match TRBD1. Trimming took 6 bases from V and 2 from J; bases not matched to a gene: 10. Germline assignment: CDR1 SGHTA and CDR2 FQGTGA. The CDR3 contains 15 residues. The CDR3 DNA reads TGTGCCAGCAGTAGGGACAGCCGAGGGACCTACGAGCAGTACTTC. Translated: CASSRDSRGTYEQYF.

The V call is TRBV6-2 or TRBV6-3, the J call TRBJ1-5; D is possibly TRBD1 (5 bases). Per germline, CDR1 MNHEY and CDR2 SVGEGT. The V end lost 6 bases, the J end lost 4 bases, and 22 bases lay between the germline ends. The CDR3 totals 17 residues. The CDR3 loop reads CASRDTRGEKRNQPQHF. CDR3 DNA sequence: TGTGCCAGCAGGGACACCCGGGGGGAGAAGAGAAATCAGCCCCAGCATTTT.

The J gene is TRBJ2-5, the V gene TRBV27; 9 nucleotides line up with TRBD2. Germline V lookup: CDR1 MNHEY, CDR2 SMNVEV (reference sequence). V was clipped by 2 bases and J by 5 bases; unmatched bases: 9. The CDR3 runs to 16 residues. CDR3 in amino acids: CASSLRPAGGLETQYF. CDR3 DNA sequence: TGTGCCAGCAGTTTAAGGCCAGCGGGAGGACTCGAGACCCAGTACTTC.

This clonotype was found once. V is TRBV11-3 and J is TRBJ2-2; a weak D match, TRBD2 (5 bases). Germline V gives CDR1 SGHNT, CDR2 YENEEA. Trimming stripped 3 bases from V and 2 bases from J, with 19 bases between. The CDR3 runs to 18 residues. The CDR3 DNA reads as TGTGCCAGCAGCTTCGTCCTTTCGGGAATTTACAACACCGGGGAGCTGTTTTTT. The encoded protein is CASSFVLSGIYNTGELFF.